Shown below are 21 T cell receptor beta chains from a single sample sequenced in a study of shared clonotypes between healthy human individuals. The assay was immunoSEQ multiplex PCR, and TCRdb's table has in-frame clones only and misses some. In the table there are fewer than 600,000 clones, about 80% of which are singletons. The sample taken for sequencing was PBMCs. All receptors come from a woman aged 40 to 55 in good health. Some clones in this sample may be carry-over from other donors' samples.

The CDR3 sequence: CASSLLFGDEGADTQYF. The CDR3 DNA reads TGTGCCAGCAGCCTCCTATTCGGGGACGAGGGGGCAGATACGCAGTATTTT. The chain links TRBV28 to TRBJ2-3; maybe TRBD1 (6 bases). The CDR3 consists of 17 residues. Trimming cost V 6 bases and J 4 bases, with 23 bases left between them. The germline V gene has CDR1 MDHEN and CDR2 SYDVKM.

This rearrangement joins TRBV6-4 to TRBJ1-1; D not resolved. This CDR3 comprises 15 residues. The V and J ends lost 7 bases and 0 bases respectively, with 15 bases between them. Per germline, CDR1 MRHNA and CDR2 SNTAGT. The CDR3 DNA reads TGTGCCAGCAAGAGGGAGGCAGGAATGAACACTGAAGCTTTCTTT. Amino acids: CASKREAGMNTEAFF.

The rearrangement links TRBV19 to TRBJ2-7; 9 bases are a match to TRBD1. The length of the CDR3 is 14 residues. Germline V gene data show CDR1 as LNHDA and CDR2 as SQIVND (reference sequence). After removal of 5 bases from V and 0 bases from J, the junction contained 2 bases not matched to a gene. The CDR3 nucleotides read TGTGCCAGTAGTCTGACAGGGGGCTCCTACGAGCAGTACTTC. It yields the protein CASSLTGGSYEQYF.

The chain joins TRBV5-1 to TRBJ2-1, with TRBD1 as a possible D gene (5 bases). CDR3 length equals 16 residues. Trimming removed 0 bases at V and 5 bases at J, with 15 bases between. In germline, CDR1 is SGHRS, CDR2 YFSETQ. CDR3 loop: CASSLVAGARNNEQFF. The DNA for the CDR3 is TGCGCCAGCAGCTTGGTAGCTGGGGCCAGAAACAATGAGCAGTTCTTC.

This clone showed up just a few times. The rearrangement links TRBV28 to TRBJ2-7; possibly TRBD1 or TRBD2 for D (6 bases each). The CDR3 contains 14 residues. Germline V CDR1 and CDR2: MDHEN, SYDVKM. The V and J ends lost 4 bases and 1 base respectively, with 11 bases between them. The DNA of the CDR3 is TGTGCCAGCAGTTCGGGGGCTTTGTCCTACGAGCAGTACTTC. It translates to CASSSGALSYEQYF. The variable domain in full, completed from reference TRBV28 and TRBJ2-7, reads DVKVTQSSRYLVKRTGEKVFLECVQDMDHENMFWYRQDPGLGLRLIYFSYDVKMKEKGDIPEGYSVSREKKERFSLILESASTNQTSMYLCASSSGALSYEQYFGPGTRLTVT.

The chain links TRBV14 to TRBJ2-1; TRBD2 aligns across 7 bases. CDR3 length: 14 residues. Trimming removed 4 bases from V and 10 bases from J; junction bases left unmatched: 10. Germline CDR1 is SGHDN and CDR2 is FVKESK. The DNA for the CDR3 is TGTGCCAGCAGCCGGGGGGGTAGCTTGAACGAGCAGTTCTTC. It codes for CASSRGGSLNEQFF.

The CDR3 reads CASSFSTDRAYGYTF. The CDR3 DNA sequence: TGTGCCAGCAGCTTTTCAACCGACAGGGCCTATGGCTACACCTTC. J is TRBJ1-2 and V is TRBV7-9; 7 bases map to TRBD1. The ends lost 3 bases at V and 4 bases at J; junction bases unmatched: 8. Germline CDR1 is SEHNR and CDR2 is FQNEAQ (reference sequence). The CDR3 has 15 amino acids.

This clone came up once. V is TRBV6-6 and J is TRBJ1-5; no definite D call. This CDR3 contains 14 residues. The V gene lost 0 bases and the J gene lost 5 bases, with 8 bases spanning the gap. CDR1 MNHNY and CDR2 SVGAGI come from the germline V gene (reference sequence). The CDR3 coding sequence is TGTGCCAGCAGTTACTCACGGGATTATCAGCCCCAGCATTTT. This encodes CASSYSRDYQPQHF.

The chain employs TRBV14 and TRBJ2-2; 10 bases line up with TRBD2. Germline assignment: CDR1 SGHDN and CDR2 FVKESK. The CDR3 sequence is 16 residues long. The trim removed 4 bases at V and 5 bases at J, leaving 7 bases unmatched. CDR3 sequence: CASSPLGSGRTGELFF. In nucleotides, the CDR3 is TGTGCCAGCAGCCCCCTCGGTAGCGGGAGGACCGGGGAGCTGTTTTTT.

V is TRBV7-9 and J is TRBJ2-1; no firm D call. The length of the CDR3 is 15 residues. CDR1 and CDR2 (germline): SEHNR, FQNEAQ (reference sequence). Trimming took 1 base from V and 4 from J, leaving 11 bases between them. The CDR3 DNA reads TGTGCCAGCAGCTTAGGCTTTACACCTTACAATGAGCAGTTCTTC. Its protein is CASSLGFTPYNEQFF.

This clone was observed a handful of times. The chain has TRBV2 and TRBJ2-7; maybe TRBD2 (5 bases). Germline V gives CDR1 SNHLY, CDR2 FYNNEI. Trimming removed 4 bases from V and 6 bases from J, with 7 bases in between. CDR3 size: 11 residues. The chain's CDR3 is CASSARVEQYF. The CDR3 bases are TGTGCCAGCAGTGCGCGGGTCGAGCAGTACTTC. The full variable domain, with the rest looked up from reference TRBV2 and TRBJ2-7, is EPEVTQTPSHQVTQMGQEVILRCVPISNHLYFYWYRQILGQKVEFLVSFYNNEISEKSEIFDDQFSVERPDGSNFTLKIRSTKLEDSAMYFCASSARVEQYFGPGTRLTVT.

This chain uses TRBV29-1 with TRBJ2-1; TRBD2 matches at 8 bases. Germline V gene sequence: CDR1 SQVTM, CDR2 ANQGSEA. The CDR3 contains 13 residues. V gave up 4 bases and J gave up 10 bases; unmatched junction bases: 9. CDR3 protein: CSVVNSGIEEQFF. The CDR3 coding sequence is TGCAGCGTTGTTAATAGCGGGATAGAGGAGCAGTTCTTC.

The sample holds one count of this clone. CDR3 residues: CASSLAGGPGTGELFF. CDR3 nucleotides: TGTGCCAGCAGCTTAGCGGGAGGGCCAGGGACCGGGGAGCTGTTTTTT. The chain couples TRBV7-2 to TRBJ2-2; 7 bases align to TRBD2. J gave up 5 bases and V 0 bases, and 6 bases lay outside the gene matches. Per germline, CDR1 SGHTA and CDR2 FQGNSA. The CDR3 is made up of 16 amino acids. Variable domain in full (rest from reference TRBV7-2 and TRBJ2-2): GAGVSQSPSNKVTEKGKDVELRCDPISGHTALYWYRQSLGQGLEFLIYFQGNSAPDKSGLPSDRFSAERTGGSVSTLTIQRTQQEDSAVYLCASSLAGGPGTGELFFGEGSRLTVL.

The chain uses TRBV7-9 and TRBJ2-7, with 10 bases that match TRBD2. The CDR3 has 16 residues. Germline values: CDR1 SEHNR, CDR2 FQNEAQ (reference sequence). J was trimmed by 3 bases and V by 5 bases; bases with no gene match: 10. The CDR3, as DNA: TGTGCCAGCAGCCCCCCGACTAGCGGGTTCAACTACGAGCAGTACTTC. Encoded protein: CASSPPTSGFNYEQYF.

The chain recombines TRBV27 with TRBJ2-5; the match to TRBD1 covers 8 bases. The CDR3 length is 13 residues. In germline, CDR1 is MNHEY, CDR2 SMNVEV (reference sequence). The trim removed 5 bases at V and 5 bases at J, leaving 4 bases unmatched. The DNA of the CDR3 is TGTGCCAGCAGTGAACAGGGGGAGGAGACCCAGTACTTC. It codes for CASSEQGEETQYF.

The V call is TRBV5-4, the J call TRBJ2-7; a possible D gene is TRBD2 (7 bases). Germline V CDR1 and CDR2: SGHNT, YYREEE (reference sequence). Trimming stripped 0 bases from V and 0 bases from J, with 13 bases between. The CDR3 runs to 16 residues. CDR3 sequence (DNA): TGTGCCAGCAGCTTGGCCGGGGGGCGCAGCTCCTACGAGCAGTACTTC. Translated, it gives CASSLAGGRSSYEQYF.

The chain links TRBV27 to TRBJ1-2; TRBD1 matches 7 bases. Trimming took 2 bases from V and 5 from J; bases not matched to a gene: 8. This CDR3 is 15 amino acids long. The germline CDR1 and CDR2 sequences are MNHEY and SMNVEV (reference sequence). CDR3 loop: CASSLESQGVYGYTF. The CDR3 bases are TGTGCCAGCAGTTTAGAGTCTCAGGGGGTGTATGGCTACACCTTC.

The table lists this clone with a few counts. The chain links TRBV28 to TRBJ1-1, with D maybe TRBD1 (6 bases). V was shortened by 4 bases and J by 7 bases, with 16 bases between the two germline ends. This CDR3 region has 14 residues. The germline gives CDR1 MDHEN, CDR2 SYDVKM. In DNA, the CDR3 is TGTGCCAGCAGTTCCATCAGGGGTATCATTGAAGCTTTCTTT. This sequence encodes CASSSIRGIIEAFF.

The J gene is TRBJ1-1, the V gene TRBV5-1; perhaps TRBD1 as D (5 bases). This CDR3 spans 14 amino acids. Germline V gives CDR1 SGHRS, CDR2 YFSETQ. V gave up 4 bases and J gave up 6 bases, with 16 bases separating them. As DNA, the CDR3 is TGCGCCAGCAGCCCCCTGGCTGGGGCCTCTGAAGCTTTCTTT. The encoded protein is CASSPLAGASEAFF.

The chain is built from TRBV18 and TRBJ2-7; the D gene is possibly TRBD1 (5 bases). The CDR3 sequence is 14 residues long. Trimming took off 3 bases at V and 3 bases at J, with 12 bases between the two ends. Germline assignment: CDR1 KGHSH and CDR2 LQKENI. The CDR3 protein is CASSPRTTDYEQYF. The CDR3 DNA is TGTGCCAGCTCACCTCGGACAACTGACTACGAGCAGTACTTC. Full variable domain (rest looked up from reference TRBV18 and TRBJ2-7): NAGVMQNPRHLVRRRGQEARLRCSPMKGHSHVYWYRQLPEEGLKFMVYLQKENIIDESGMPKERFSAEFPKEGPSILRIQQVVRGDSAAYFCASSPRTTDYEQYFGPGTRLTVT.

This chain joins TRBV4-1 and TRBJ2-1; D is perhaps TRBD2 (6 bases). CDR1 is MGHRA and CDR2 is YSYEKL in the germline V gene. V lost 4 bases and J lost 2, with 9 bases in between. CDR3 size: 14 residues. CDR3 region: CASSRGTPYNEQFF. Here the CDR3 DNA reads TGCGCCAGCAGCCGGGGGACTCCCTACAATGAGCAGTTCTTC.